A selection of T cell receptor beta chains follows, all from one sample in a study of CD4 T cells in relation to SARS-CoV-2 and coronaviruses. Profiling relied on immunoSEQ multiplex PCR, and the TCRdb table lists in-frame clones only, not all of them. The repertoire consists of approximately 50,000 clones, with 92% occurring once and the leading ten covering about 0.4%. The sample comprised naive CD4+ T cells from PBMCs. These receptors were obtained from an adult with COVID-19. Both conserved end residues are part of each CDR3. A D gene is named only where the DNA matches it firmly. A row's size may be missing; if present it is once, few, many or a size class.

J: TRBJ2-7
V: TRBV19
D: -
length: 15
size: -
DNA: TGTGCCAGTAGTATTCGGTCAGGAAGCTCCTACGAGCAGTACTTC
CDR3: CASSIRSGSSYEQYF

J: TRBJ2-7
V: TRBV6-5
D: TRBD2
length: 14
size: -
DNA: TGTGCCAGCATCCGGCGGGAGGGCCCCTACGAGCAGTACTTC
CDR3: CASIRREGPYEQYF

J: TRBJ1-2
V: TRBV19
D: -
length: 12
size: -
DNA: TGTGCCAGTAGTGATCCCGGAGAGGGCTACACCTTC
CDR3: CASSDPGEGYTF

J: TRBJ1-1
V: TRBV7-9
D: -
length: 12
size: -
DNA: TGTGCCAGCAGCTTACTCCCTACTGAAGCTTTCTTT
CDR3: CASSLLPTEAFF

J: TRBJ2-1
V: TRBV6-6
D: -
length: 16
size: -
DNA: TGTGCCAGCAGTCGAATAGCGGAAAGCTCCTACAATGAGCAGTTCTTC
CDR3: CASSRIAESSYNEQFF

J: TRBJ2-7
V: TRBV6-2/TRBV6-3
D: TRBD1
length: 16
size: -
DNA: TGTGCCAGCAGTTACTCGCCGGGACAGGGCATATACGAGCAGTACTTC
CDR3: CASSYSPGQGIYEQYF

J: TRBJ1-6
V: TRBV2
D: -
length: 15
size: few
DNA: TGTGCCAGCAGTGAAGCGCCTGAGGGAGGTTCACCCCTCCACTTT
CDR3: CASSEAPEGGSPLHF

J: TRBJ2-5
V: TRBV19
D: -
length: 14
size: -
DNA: TGTGCCAGTAGTTCCCTGACGGTCCAAGAGACCCAGTACTTC
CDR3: CASSSLTVQETQYF

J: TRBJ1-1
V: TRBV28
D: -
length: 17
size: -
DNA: TGTGCCAGCAGTTTTAGCGTCGGGGGAGGATCGAACACTGAAGCTTTCTTT
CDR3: CASSFSVGGGSNTEAFF

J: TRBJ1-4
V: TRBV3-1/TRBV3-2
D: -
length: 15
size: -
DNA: TGTGCCAGCAGCCTACTACTTGAAACTAATGAAAAACTGTTTTTT
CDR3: CASSLLLETNEKLFF

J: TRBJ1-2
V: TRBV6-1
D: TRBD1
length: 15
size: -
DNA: TGTGCCAGCAGCCGTCCTGACAGGGGCGACTATGGCTACACCTTC
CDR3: CASSRPDRGDYGYTF

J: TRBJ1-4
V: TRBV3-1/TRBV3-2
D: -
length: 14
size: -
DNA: TGTGCCAGCAGCCCAATGGGAACTAATGAAAAACTGTTTTTT
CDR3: CASSPMGTNEKLFF

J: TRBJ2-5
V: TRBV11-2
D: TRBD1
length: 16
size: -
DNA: TGTGCCAGCAGAGGAAGGACAGGGGGCGGCTGGGAGACCCAGTACTTC
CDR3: CASRGRTGGGWETQYF

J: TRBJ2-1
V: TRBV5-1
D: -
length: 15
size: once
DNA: TGCGCCAGCAGCTTGACGGGGGCCGCCTACAATGAGCAGTTCTTC
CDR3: CASSLTGAAYNEQFF

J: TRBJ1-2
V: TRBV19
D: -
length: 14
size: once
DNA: TGTGCCAGTAGACGACGCGAGGCCAACTATGGCTACACCTTC
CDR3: CASRRREANYGYTF

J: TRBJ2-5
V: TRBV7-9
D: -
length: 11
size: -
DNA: TGTGCCAGCAGCCCCGCCGGGTCCCAGTACTTC
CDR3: CASSPAGSQYF

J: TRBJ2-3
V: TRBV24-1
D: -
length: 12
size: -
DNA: TGTGCCACCAGCGAGAGCACAGATACGCAGTATTTT
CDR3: CATSESTDTQYF

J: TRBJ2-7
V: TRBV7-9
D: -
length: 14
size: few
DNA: TGTGCCAGCAGCACGACGGGTTCTTGGTACGAGCAGTACTTC
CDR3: CASSTTGSWYEQYF

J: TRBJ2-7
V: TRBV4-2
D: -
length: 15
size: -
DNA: TGTGCCAGCAGCCAGGACAGCGCATCCTCCTACGAGCAGTACTTC
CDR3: CASSQDSASSYEQYF

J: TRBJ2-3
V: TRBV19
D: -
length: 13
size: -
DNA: TGTGCCAGTAGTGGGCGGGGCACAGATACGCAGTATTTT
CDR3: CASSGRGTDTQYF

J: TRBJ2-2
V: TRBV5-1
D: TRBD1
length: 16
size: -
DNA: TGCGCCAGCAGCTTGGGACAGGGGGTTGGCACCGGGGAGCTGTTTTTT
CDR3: CASSLGQGVGTGELFF

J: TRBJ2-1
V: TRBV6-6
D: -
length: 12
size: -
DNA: TGTGCCAGCAGTTACTCGTCAGTAGAGCAGTTCTTC
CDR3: CASSYSSVEQFF

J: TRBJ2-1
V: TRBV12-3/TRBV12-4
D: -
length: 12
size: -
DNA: TGTGCCAGCAGCCCGATGGCCGGGGACGAGTTCTTC
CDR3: CASSPMAGDEFF

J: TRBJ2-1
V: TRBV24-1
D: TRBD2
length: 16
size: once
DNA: TGTGCCACCAGTGACCCTACTAGCGGGAGTTTCAATGAGCAGTTCTTC
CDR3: CATSDPTSGSFNEQFF

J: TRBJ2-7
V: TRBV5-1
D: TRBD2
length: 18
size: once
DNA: TGCGCCAGCAGCCTGCAAATGGGCGGGACTAGGTGGTCCTACGAGCAGTACTTC
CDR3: CASSLQMGGTRWSYEQYF

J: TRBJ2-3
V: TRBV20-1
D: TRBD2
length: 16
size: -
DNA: TGCAGTGCTAGTAGCTCAGCGGGAGTAGGAACAGATACGCAGTATTTT
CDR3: CSASSSAGVGTDTQYF

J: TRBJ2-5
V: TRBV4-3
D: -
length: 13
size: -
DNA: TGCGCCAGCAGCCAAGAAAAGAGAGAGACCCAGTACTTC
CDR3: CASSQEKRETQYF

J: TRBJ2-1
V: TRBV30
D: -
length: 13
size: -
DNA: TGTGCCTGGAGATCGGGAGCCCACAATGAGCAGTTCTTC
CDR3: CAWRSGAHNEQFF

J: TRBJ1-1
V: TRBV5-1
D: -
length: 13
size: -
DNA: TGCGCCAGCAGCCCTCAGGGAAACACTGAAGCTTTCTTT
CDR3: CASSPQGNTEAFF

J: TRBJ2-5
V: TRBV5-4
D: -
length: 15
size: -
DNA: TGTGCCAGCAGCTTGGGGGGGGCAGGTCAAGAGACCCAGTACTTC
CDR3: CASSLGGAGQETQYF

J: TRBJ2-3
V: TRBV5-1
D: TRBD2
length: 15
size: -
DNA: TGCGCCAGCAGCTTGGGCGGGAGGGGTACAGATACGCAGTATTTT
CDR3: CASSLGGRGTDTQYF

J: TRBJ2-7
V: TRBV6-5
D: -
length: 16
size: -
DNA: TGTGCCAGCAGTTTTTTGGGGGTCGGCGGGGATTACGAGCAGTACTTC
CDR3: CASSFLGVGGDYEQYF

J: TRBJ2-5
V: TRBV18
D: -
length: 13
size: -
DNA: TGTGCCAGCTCACCGAACATCCAAGAGACCCAGTACTTC
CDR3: CASSPNIQETQYF

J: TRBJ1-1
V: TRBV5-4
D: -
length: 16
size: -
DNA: TGTGCCAGCAGCCCGGTACGGGGGGCTCGGGACACTGAAGCTTTCTTT
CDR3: CASSPVRGARDTEAFF

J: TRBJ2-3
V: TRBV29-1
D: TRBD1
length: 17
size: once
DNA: TGCAGCGCCGAGGGACTTCGGGACAGGGGTAGCGCAGATACGCAGTATTTT
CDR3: CSAEGLRDRGSADTQYF

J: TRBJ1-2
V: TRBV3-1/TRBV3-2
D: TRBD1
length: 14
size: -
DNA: TGTGCCAGCAGCCAGGGACAGTCTTTTTATGGCTACACCTTC
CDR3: CASSQGQSFYGYTF

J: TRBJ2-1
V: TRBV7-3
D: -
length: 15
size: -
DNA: TGTGCCAGCAGCTTAGGTCCCAGGGGCGTCAATGAGCAGTTCTTC
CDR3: CASSLGPRGVNEQFF